This T cell receptor (beta chain) was recorded in a study of cytomegalovirus exposure and HLA in healthy donors. Comment on this clone: One end of the junction varies from germline; a read error may be responsible.

PCR amplification relied on 60 Vbeta primers (plus 13 Jbeta primers). Assay used: immunoSEQ multiplex PCR; TCRdb lists only in-frame clones, some missing. The profile shows roughly 200,000 clones, 85% of them singletons. CDR1 is SGHAT, CDR2 FQNNGV, per germline. The CDR3 consists of 18 residues. Sequenced material: PBMCs. The receptor comes from a woman between 45 and 60 years old in good health and CMV-seronegative. V and J are TRBV11-2 and TRBJ2-7, with 8 bases that match TRBD1. The CDR3, as DNA: TGTGCCGGCAGTTTCACGGCAGGGGGCGGAGGGGCATCCTACGAGCAGTACTTC. This translates into CAGSFTAGGGGASYEQYF.